This T cell receptor (beta chain) was found in a study of blood T cells in healthy people across ages. Study-wide results and caveats: One million T cells yielded diversity estimates that were considered underestimates.

This clonotype was observed a handful of times. No antigen is known for it. CDR1 and CDR2 (germline): LGHNA, YNFKEQ. The germline V and J ends were trimmed by 1 base and 5 bases, with 18 bases remaining between them. The CDR3 covers 17 residues. Next came a second PCR, run for about 7 to 12 cycles, which used a sample-barcoded 5' primer along with a J-beta primer mix. TCRdb redid the calling of the 5' RACE reads with MiXCR, one entry per CDR3 protein. The sample has 1.5 million or so distinct CDR3 sequences, 42% seen once. The chain links TRBV4-2 to TRBJ2-1, with D tentatively TRBD1 or TRBD2 (6 bases each). The sequenced sample consisted of blood. The sequence derives from a woman aged 18-29 years in good health. CDR3 DNA: TGTGCCAGCAGCCAAGGCTTAGGGGGGAATGGAAACAATGAGCAGTTCTTC. Its protein is CASSQGLGGNGNNEQFF.